Below are 19 T cell receptor beta chains sequenced from a single sample in a study of CD8 T cells in ankylosing spondylitis. TCRdb used MiXCR to reprocess the 5' RACE reads, holding one entry per CDR3 protein. The profile shows about 240,000 distinct CDR3 sequences, roughly 8.6% of them singletons. Sequenced: blood, either unsorted or a sorted T cell fraction (not recorded which). Receptor source: a male donor with ankylosing spondylitis or in good health (not recorded which).

This clonotype was recorded at least ten times. The genes are TRBV5-8 and TRBJ1-5, with no clear D. The CDR3 contains 15 residues. The germline gives CDR1 SGHTS, CDR2 YDEGEE. V was clipped by 4 bases and J by 7 bases, with 18 bases between them. The CDR3 DNA reads as TGTGCCAGCAGCCCGGACGGCCTTCCCACCCAGCCCCAGCATTTT. Its protein is CASSPDGLPTQPQHF.

This clonotype has a count of ten or more. The chain employs TRBV12-3 or TRBV12-4 and TRBJ2-2; D gene uncertain. CDR3 length equals 12 residues. Trimming shortened V by 5 bases and J by 10 bases, and 11 bases separated the two germline ends. CDR3 residues: CASSEGRKELFF. CDR3 nucleotide sequence: TGTGCCAGCAGTGAAGGAAGGAAGGAGCTGTTTTTT.

This clonotype has more than one count but fewer than ten. This clone may be a read error of a much larger clone one base away. V and J are TRBV29-1 and TRBJ1-2; perhaps TRBD1 as D (5 bases). The CDR3 has 10 amino acids. The germline V gene has CDR1 SQVTM and CDR2 ANQGSEA. The CDR3 DNA follows: TGCAGCGTGGCAGGGAATGGCTACGCCTTC. It encodes CSVAGNGYAF.

This clonotype was seen a handful of times. The genes are TRBV7-9 and TRBJ2-4; D is unclear. The CDR3 spans 12 residues. Germline V gene sequence: CDR1 SEHNR, CDR2 FQNEAQ (reference sequence). V was cut by 5 bases and J by 9 bases, with 11 bases left in between. CDR3 in amino acids: CASSGSALIQYF. In DNA form, the CDR3 reads TGTGCCAGCAGCGGCTCGGCCCTCATTCAGTACTTC.

In the case of this clonotype: This clone may be a read error of a much larger clone one base away. The chain is built from TRBV20-1 and TRBJ2-5; D remains unclear. The J call could be wrong; TRBJ2-1 is a better fit for the DNA end. This CDR3 is built from 12 residues. In germline, CDR1 is DFQATT, CDR2 SNEGSKA (reference sequence). Here the CDR3 DNA reads TGCAGTGCTACCCCCCTCCAAGAGACCCAGTTCTTC. This translates into CSATPLQETQFF.

Ten or more counts support this clonotype. The chain uses TRBV18 and TRBJ1-1; 8 bases are shared with TRBD1. J was trimmed by 5 bases and V by 3 bases; bases with no gene match: 5. This CDR3 has 14 residues. The germline V gene encodes CDR1 KGHSH and CDR2 LQKENI. CDR3 region: CASSPTTGDTEAFF. The DNA of the CDR3 is TGTGCCAGCTCACCTACGACAGGGGATACTGAAGCTTTCTTT.

This clonotype was detected only a few times. V is TRBV19 and J is TRBJ2-2; D unresolved. There are 13 residues in the CDR3. Trimming took 1 base from V and 6 from J, leaving 6 bases between them. CDR1 LNHDA and CDR2 SQIVND come from the germline V gene (reference sequence). The CDR3 DNA is TGTGCCAGTAGTATAGGAGCTCCCGGGGAGCTGTTTTTT. It translates to CASSIGAPGELFF.

The sample holds a few counts of this clonotype. J is TRBJ1-1 and V is TRBV7-6, with D possibly being TRBD1 (5 bases). The CDR3 is 14 amino acids. Trimming cost V 0 bases and J 10 bases, with 15 bases left between them. The germline V gene has CDR1 SGHVS and CDR2 FNYEAQ. In nucleotides, the CDR3 is TGTGCCAGCAGCTTAGCGGGGGGTTTCCAACCAGCTTTCTTT. Encoded protein: CASSLAGGFQPAFF.

Only a few counts were recorded for this clonotype. The J gene is TRBJ2-1, the V gene TRBV4-3, with TRBD2 matching over 8 bases. In germline, CDR1 is LGHNA, CDR2 YSLEER. This CDR3 region has 15 residues. The V and J ends lost 2 bases and 7 bases, in that order; junction bases with no gene match: 7. The CDR3 protein is CASSQPTSVGNEQFF. CDR3 nucleotides: TGCGCCAGCAGCCAACCGACTAGCGTTGGGAATGAGCAGTTCTTC.

The V gene is TRBV29-1, the J gene TRBJ2-7; TRBD2 is a possible D gene (5 bases). CDR1 is SQVTM, CDR2 ANQGSEA, per germline. V was trimmed by 2 bases and J by 5 bases, leaving 10 bases between them. The CDR3 runs 12 residues. DNA for the CDR3: TGCAGCGTTGAATCGGGGTCCCACGAGCAGTACTTC. Translation gives CSVESGSHEQYF.

The V gene is TRBV11-2, the J gene TRBJ2-1, with 10 bases that match TRBD2. Germline CDR1 is SGHAT and CDR2 is FQNNGV. This CDR3 is built from 20 residues. J lost 6 bases, V lost 0 bases, and 17 bases had no gene match. CDR3 coding DNA: TGTGCCAGCAGCTTAGACCTCGTTGGTAGCGGGAGGATCGGATGCAATGAGCAGTTCTTC. Translating gives CASSLDLVGSGRIGCNEQFF.

This clonotype came up many times. The CDR3 region has the DNA TGCAGTGCTAGAGAGCATGGAGGTGAGCAGTTCTTC. Protein product: CSAREHGGEQFF. The chain uses TRBV20-1 and TRBJ2-1; D might be TRBD2 (5 bases). The CDR3 spans 12 residues. V dropped 0 bases and J dropped 9 bases, with 9 bases sitting between them. Germline lookup yields CDR1 DFQATT and CDR2 SNEGSKA (reference sequence).

This clonotype appeared many times. The chain joins TRBV29-1 to TRBJ1-2; D is undetermined. The CDR3 extends over 10 amino acids. Germline V lookup: CDR1 SQVTM, CDR2 ANQGSEA. V shed 2 bases and J shed 6 bases, with 4 bases lying between them. The CDR3, as DNA: TGCAGCGTTGAACGGCATGGCTACACCTTC. Protein product: CSVERHGYTF.

This clonotype was recorded many times. V usage is TRBV12-3 or TRBV12-4 and J usage is TRBJ2-7, with 8 positions matching TRBD1. The CDR3 runs to 13 residues. Trimming at V came to 0 bases and at J to 10 bases, leaving 5 bases not matched to a gene. CDR3 protein: CASSLALQGGQYF. CDR3 DNA sequence: TGTGCCAGCAGTTTAGCGCTACAGGGGGGTCAGTACTTC.

This clonotype has more than one count but fewer than ten. This chain links TRBV19 with TRBJ2-5; 8 positions agree with TRBD1. This CDR3 contains 11 residues. The germline V gene has CDR1 LNHDA and CDR2 SQIVND (reference sequence). J was trimmed by 7 bases and V by 10 bases; bases with no gene match: 5. The CDR3 loop is CATRQGSTQYF. The CDR3 DNA reads as TGTGCCACAAGACAGGGGTCGACCCAGTACTTC. Combining the CDR3 with reference TRBV19 and TRBJ2-5 gives the whole variable domain DGGITQSPKYLFRKEGQNVTLSCEQNLNHDAMYWYRQDPGQGLRLIYYSQIVNDFQKGDIAEGYSVSREKKESFPLTVTSAQKNPTAFYLCATRQGSTQYFGPGTRLLVL.

On this clonotype itself: An end of the junction does not agree with germline; a read error may underlie this. The gene calls are TRBV7-2 and TRBJ2-7, with 8 bases identical to TRBD1. The CDR3 has 12 amino acids. Germline V gene data show CDR1 as SGHTA and CDR2 as FQGNSA. CDR3 loop: CDSSWTGSEQYF. The CDR3 DNA follows: TGTGACAGCAGCTGGACAGGGAGCGAGCAGTACTTC.

Many counts were recorded for this clonotype. The chain combines TRBV11-2 with TRBJ2-3; D unclear. V was trimmed by 0 bases and J by 0 bases, leaving 4 bases between them. Germline assignment: CDR1 SGHAT and CDR2 FQNNGV. The CDR3 spans 14 residues. The CDR3, as DNA: TGTGCCAGCAGCTTAGATCTCAGCACAGATACGCAGTATTTT. Its protein product is CASSLDLSTDTQYF.

The chain couples TRBV5-1 to TRBJ2-3; a possible D gene is TRBD1 (5 bases). Germline loops: CDR1 SGHRS, CDR2 YFSETQ. CDR3 size: 13 residues. Trimming stripped 5 bases from V and 2 bases from J, with 9 bases between. CDR3 sequence: CASSPGPTDTQYF. For the CDR3, the DNA is TGCGCCAGCAGTCCAGGGCCCACAGATACGCAGTATTTT.

V gene TRBV25-1 combines with J gene TRBJ2-7; possibly TRBD2 for D (6 bases). Germline values: CDR1 MGHDK, CDR2 SYGVNS. Trimming took off 1 base at V and 4 bases at J, with 14 bases between the two ends. The CDR3 spans 15 residues. The CDR3 DNA reads TGTGCCAGCAGTGAATTGGGCGGGACCGAATACGAGCAGTACTTC. Translated, it gives CASSELGGTEYEQYF.